This T cell receptor beta chain came from a study of blood T cell repertoires in COVID-19. Sequencing was performed with immunoSEQ multiplex PCR; in TCRdb, only in-frame clones are kept and a portion is missing. The repertoire holds about 19,000 clones, with approximately 90% as singletons. The CDR3 consists of 13 residues. Per germline, CDR1 ENHRY and CDR2 SYGVKD. V lost 2 bases to trimming and J lost 3 bases, with 8 bases between them. Sequenced: peripheral blood. This sequence joins TRBV10-3 and TRBJ2-7, with D possibly matching TRBD2 (5 bases). The receptor was derived from a human donor in a cohort sampled during active COVID-19. The donor label of this sample is uncertain. Here the CDR3 DNA reads TGTGCCATCAGTGAGGGCGACTACTACGAGCAGTACTTC. Amino acid sequence: CAISEGDYYEQYF.